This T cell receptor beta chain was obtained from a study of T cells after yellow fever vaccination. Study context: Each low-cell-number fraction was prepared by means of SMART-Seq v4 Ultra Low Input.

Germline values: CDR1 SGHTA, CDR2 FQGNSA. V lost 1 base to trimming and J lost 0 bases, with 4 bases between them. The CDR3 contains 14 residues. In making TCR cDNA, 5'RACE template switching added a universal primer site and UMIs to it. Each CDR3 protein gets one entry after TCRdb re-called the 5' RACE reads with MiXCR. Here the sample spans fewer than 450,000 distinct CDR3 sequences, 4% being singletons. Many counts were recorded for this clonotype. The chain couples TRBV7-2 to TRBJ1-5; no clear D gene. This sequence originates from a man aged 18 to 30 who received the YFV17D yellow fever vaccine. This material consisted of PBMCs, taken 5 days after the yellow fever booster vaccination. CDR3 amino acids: CASSLVNSNQPQHF. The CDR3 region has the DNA TGTGCCAGCAGCTTAGTGAATAGCAATCAGCCCCAGCATTTT.